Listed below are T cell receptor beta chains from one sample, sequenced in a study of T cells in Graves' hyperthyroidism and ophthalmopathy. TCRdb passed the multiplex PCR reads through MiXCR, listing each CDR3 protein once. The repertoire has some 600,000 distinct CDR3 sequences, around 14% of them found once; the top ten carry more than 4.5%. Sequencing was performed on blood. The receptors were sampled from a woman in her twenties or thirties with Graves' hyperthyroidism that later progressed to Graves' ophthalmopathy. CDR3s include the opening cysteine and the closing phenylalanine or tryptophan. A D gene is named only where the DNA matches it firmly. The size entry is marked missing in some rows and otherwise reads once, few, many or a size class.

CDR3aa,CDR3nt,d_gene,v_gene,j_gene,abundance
CATGSKGPRDRVLGTEAFF,TGTGCCACCGGCTCCAAGGGGCCCCGGGACAGGGTCTTGGGCACTGAAGCTTTCTTT,TRBD1,TRBV15,TRBJ1-1,NA
CSAIQGTGNEQFF,TGCAGTGCAATACAGGGAACGGGCAATGAGCAGTTCTTC,NA,TRBV20-1,TRBJ2-1,many
CASSETWGHETQYF,TGTGCCAGCAGTGAGACCTGGGGCCATGAGACCCAGTACTTC,NA,TRBV2,TRBJ2-5,many
CASSGQPNTEAFF,TGTGCCAGCAGTGGACAGCCGAACACTGAAGCTTTCTTT,NA,TRBV7-9,TRBJ1-1,many
CASRTLAGASLGDTQYF,TGTGCCAGCCGGACTCTAGCGGGAGCCTCGTTAGGAGATACGCAGTATTTT,TRBD2,TRBV3-1,TRBJ2-3,NA
CASSLVRGQGYEQYF,TGTGCCAGCAGCTTAGTTCGGGGACAGGGCTACGAGCAGTACTTC,TRBD1,TRBV7-2,TRBJ2-7,many
CASSKGGHGSGGYTF,TGTGCCAGTAGTAAGGGAGGGCACGGCTCCGGTGGCTACACCTTC,NA,TRBV19,TRBJ1-2,NA
CSARGLAGVYNEQFF,TGCAGTGCTAGAGGACTAGCGGGAGTGTACAATGAGCAGTTCTTC,TRBD2,TRBV20-1,TRBJ2-1,many
CASSLMNTGELFF,TGTGCCAGCAGCCTCATGAACACCGGGGAGCTGTTTTTT,NA,TRBV11-3,TRBJ2-2,many
CASSGYSIQPQHF,TGTGCCAGCAGTGGATATTCGATTCAGCCCCAGCATTTT,NA,TRBV2,TRBJ1-5,many
CASGLYNEQFF,TGTGCCAGCGGGCTCTACAATGAGCAGTTCTTC,NA,TRBV28,TRBJ2-1,many
CASSLDGLQTSTDTQYF,TGTGCCAGCAGCTTAGACGGGCTCCAAACTAGCACAGATACGCAGTATTTT,NA,TRBV7-2,TRBJ2-3,many
CASSGGTSGVLAKNIQYF,TGCGCCAGCAGCGGAGGGACTAGCGGAGTGCTAGCCAAAAACATTCAGTACTTC,TRBD2,TRBV5-1,TRBJ2-4,few
CAAGGGRASYNEQFF,TGTGCCGCCGGGGGCGGGAGGGCCTCCTACAATGAGCAGTTCTTC,TRBD2,TRBV6-2/TRBV6-3,TRBJ2-1,NA
CASTLGGLGFDEQYF,TGTGCCAGCACCCTGGGGGGACTCGGCTTCGACGAGCAGTACTTC,NA,TRBV12-3/TRBV12-4,TRBJ2-7,many
CASSIGPGLAGIRFANTGELFF,TGTGCCAGTAGTATAGGACCGGGACTAGCGGGAATTAGGTTCGCGAACACCGGGGAGCTGTTTTTT,TRBD2,TRBV19,TRBJ2-2,few
CASSGSEGRKEKLFF,TGTGCCAGCAGCGGGTCAGAGGGGCGTAAGGAAAAACTGTTTTTT,NA,TRBV9,TRBJ1-4,few
CSARLGGGGLEQFF,TGCAGTGCTAGACTGGGGGGAGGAGGATTGGAGCAGTTCTTC,NA,TRBV20-1,TRBJ2-1,many
CASSQDEGLAGAYEQYF,TGCGCCAGCAGCCAAGATGAGGGGCTAGCGGGAGCCTACGAGCAGTACTTC,TRBD2,TRBV4-3,TRBJ2-7,few
CSAQTGWGSDNEQFF,TGCAGTGCTCAGACAGGGTGGGGGTCCGACAATGAGCAGTTCTTC,TRBD1,TRBV20-1,TRBJ2-1,many